The 9 T cell receptor beta chains presented below share a single source sample, sequenced in a study of identical twins. From the 5' RACE reads, TCRdb called clonotypes with MiXCR, one entry per CDR3 protein. Of about 700,000 distinct CDR3 sequences in the sample, 8.6% were seen once. This same sample was also taken into another study, of yellow fever vaccine responses in identical twins.

The sample consisted of PBMCs. The receptors originated from a woman aged 18-29 years in good health.

This clonotype was observed many times. J is TRBJ2-5 and V is TRBV12-3 or TRBV12-4; perhaps TRBD2 as D (5 bases). The V and J ends lost 4 bases and 7 bases respectively, with 13 bases between them. The CDR3 runs 13 residues. CDR3 DNA sequence: TGTGCCAGCAGTTCCATTGACGGAGGGACCCAGTACTTC. As protein: CASSSIDGGTQYF.

The rearrangement joins TRBV20-1 to TRBJ2-1, with 9 bases identical to TRBD2. This CDR3 region has 17 residues. J was trimmed by 4 bases and V by 5 bases; bases with no gene match: 15. CDR1 is DFQATT, CDR2 SNEGSKA, per germline (reference sequence). This chain's CDR3 is CSAPLSREGRFYNEQFF. DNA for the CDR3: TGCAGTGCTCCCCTTTCGCGGGAGGGCCGTTTTTACAATGAGCAGTTCTTC.

The table lists this clonotype with a few counts. The V call is TRBV4-2, the J call TRBJ2-7, with unresolved D. The CDR3 loop spans 14 amino acids. Germline V gives CDR1 LGHNA, CDR2 YNFKEQ. V dropped 0 bases and J dropped 3 bases, with 9 bases sitting between them. CDR3 loop: CASSQERYDYEQYF. As DNA, the CDR3 is TGTGCCAGCAGCCAAGAAAGGTACGACTACGAGCAGTACTTC.

The gene calls are TRBV12-3 or TRBV12-4 and TRBJ1-1, with TRBD1 as a possible D gene (6 bases). V was clipped by 3 bases and J by 7 bases, with 15 bases between them. The CDR3 spans 14 residues. CDR3 DNA sequence: TGTGCCAGCAGTTTGGCCAGGGGATGGGGTGAAGCTTTCTTT. It translates to CASSLARGWGEAFF.

This clonotype was counted ten times or more. V usage is TRBV9 and J usage is TRBJ1-1; D unresolved. The CDR3 runs 12 residues. Germline V lookup: CDR1 SGDLS, CDR2 YYNGEE. With 3 bases removed from V and 9 bases from J, the gap between germline ends came to 12 bases. The CDR3 loop reads CASSAGSSKAFF. CDR3 sequence (DNA): TGTGCCAGCAGCGCTGGATCAAGCAAAGCTTTCTTT.

This clonotype was picked up many times. The chain combines TRBV28 with TRBJ2-4; 8 bases are a match to TRBD1. Trimming cost V 9 bases and J 0 bases; bases outside gene matches: 7. The CDR3 totals 15 residues. Germline V gene data show CDR1 as MDHEN and CDR2 as SYDVKM. This chain's CDR3 is CASTTGALAKNIQYF. CDR3 sequence (DNA): TGTGCCAGTACGACAGGGGCCCTAGCCAAAAACATTCAGTACTTC.

This clonotype was observed many times. The chain employs TRBV3-1 and TRBJ2-1, with 10 bases matching TRBD1. CDR1 and CDR2 (germline): LGHDT, YNNKEL (reference sequence). After removal of 8 bases from V and 2 bases from J, the junction contained 9 bases not matched to a gene. This CDR3 is 16 amino acids long. The CDR3 sequence: CASVPGQGFAYNEQFF. DNA of the CDR3: TGTGCCAGCGTTCCGGGACAGGGGTTTGCCTACAATGAGCAGTTCTTC.

This clonotype came up a few times. The chain employs TRBV7-6 and TRBJ2-3, with TRBD2 identical over 7 bases. The germline CDR1 and CDR2 sequences are SGHVS and FNYEAQ. V lost 2 bases and J lost 3; bases outside the gene matches: 14. This CDR3 has 18 amino acids. The CDR3 nucleotides are TGTGCCAGCAGCTTATCCGCTAGCGGAAATAAGGAAACAGATACGCAGTATTTT. Residues: CASSLSASGNKETDTQYF.

This chain uses TRBV3-1 with TRBJ2-5; 8 bases align to TRBD1. CDR1 LGHDT and CDR2 YNNKEL come from the germline V gene (reference sequence). The CDR3 contains 13 residues. Trimming took 2 bases from V and 5 from J; bases not matched to a gene: 1. CDR3 sequence: CASSQRDRETQYF. The CDR3 region has the DNA TGTGCCAGCAGCCAACGGGACAGGGAGACCCAGTACTTC.